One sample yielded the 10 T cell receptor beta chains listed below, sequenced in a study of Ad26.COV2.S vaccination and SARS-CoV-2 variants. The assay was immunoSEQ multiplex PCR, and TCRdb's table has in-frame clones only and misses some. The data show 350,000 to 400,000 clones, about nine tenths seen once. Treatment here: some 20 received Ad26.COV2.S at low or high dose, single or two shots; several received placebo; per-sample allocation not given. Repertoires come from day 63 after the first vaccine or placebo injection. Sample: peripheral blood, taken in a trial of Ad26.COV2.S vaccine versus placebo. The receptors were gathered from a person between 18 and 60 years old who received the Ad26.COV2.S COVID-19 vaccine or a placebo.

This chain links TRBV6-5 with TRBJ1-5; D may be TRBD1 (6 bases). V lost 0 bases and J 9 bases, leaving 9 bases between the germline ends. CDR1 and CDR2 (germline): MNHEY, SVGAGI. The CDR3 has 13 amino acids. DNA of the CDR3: TGTGCCAGCAGTTACTCGGGGGCGCGGCCCCAGCATTTT. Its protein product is CASSYSGARPQHF.

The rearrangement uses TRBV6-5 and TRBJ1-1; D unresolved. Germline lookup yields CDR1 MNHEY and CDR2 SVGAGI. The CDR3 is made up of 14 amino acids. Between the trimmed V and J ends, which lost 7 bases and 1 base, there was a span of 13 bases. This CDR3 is CASTKIRTNTEAFF. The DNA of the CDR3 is TGTGCCAGCACCAAAATCCGGACGAACACTGAAGCTTTCTTT.

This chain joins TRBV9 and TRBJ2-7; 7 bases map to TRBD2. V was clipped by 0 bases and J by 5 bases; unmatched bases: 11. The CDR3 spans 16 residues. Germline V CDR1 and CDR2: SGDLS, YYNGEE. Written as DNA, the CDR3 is TGTGCCAGCAGCGTAGACCCCTCGGGCGGGAGTCACGAGCAGTACTTC. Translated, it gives CASSVDPSGGSHEQYF.

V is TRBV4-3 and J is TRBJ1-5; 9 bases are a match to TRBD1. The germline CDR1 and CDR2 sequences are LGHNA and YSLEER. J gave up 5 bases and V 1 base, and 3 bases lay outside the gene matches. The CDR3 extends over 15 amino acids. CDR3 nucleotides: TGCGCCAGCAGCCAAGTTACAGGGGGCGATCAGCCCCAGCATTTT. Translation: CASSQVTGGDQPQHF.

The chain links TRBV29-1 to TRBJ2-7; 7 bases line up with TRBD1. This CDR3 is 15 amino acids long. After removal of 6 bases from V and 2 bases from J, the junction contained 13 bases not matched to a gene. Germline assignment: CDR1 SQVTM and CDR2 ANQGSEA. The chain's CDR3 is CSVLGPGQLPYEQYF. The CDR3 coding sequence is TGCAGCGTCCTTGGCCCGGGACAGCTCCCCTACGAGCAGTACTTC.

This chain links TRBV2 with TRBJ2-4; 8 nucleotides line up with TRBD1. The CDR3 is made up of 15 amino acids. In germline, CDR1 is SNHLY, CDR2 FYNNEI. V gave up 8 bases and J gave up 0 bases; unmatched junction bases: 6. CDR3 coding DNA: TGTGCCAGCGGTGGACAGGGAAGAGCCAAAAACATTCAGTACTTC. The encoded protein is CASGGQGRAKNIQYF. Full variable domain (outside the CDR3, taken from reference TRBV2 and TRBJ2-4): EPEVTQTPSHQVTQMGQEVILRCVPISNHLYFYWYRQILGQKVEFLVSFYNNEISEKSEIFDDQFSVERPDGSNFTLKIRSTKLEDSAMYFCASGGQGRAKNIQYFGAGTRLSVL.

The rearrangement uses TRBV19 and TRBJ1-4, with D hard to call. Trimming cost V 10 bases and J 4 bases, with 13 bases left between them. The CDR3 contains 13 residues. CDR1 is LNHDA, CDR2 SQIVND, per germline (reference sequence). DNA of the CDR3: TGTGCCACCCGAAGGAACGGTAATGAAAAACTGTTTTTT. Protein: CATRRNGNEKLFF.

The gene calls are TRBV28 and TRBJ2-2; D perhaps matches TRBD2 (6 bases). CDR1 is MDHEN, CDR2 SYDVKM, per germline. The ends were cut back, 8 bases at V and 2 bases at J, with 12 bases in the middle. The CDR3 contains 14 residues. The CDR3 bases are TGTGCCAGCTTGGGACTGGATAACACCGGGGAGCTGTTTTTT. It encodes CASLGLDNTGELFF.

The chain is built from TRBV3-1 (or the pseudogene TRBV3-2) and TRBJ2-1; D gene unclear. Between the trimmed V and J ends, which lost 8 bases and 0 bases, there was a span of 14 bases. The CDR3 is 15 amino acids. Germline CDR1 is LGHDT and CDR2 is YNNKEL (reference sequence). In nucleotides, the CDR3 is TGTGCCAGCCCCCAGAGAACGAGCTCCTACAATGAGCAGTTCTTC. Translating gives CASPQRTSSYNEQFF.

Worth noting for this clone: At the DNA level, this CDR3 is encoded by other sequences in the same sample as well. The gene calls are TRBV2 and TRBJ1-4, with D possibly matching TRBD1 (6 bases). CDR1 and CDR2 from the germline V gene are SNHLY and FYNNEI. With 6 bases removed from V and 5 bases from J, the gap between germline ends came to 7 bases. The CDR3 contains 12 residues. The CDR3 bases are TGTGCCAGCAGACAGGGAAATGAAAAACTGTTTTTT. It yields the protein CASRQGNEKLFF. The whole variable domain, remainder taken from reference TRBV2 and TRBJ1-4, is EPEVTQTPSHQVTQMGQEVILRCVPISNHLYFYWYRQILGQKVEFLVSFYNNEISEKSEIFDDQFSVERPDGSNFTLKIRSTKLEDSAMYFCASRQGNEKLFFGSGTQLSVL.